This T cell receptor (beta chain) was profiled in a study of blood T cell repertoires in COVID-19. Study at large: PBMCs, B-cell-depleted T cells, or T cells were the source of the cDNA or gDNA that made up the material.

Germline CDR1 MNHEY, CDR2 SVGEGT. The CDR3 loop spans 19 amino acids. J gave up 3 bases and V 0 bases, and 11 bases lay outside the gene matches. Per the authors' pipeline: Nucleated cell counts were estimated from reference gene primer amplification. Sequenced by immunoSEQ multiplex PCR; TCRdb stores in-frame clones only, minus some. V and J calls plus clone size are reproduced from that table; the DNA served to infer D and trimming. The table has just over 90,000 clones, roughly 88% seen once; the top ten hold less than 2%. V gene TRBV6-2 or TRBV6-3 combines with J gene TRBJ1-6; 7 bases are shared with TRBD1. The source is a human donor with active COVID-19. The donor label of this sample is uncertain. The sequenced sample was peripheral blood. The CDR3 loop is CASSYSVFGRGDYNSPLHF. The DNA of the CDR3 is TGTGCCAGCAGTTACTCTGTTTTCGGCAGGGGGGACTATAATTCACCCCTCCACTTT.